These T cell receptor beta chains were read from a single sample in a study of metastatic and nonmetastatic thyroid tumors. MiXCR re-clonotyped the PCR reads for TCRdb. The top ten clones hold 8% to 10% of a sample with 45,000 or so clones, less than 5% of them seen once. The sequenced sample consisted of blood. Every receptor here comes from a female donor with papillary thyroid cancer or a benign thyroid nodule (not recorded which). Some clones in this sample may be carry-over from other donors' samples. Each CDR3 is given with its conserved first and last residue.

j_call v_call cdr3_aa
TRBJ1-1 TRBV6-1 CASLMNTEAFF
TRBJ1-6 TRBV2 CASMGQGNSPLHF
TRBJ2-3 TRBV20-1 CSAYSSGSFGKDTQYF
TRBJ2-5 TRBV3-1 CASSPPGTGQETQYF
TRBJ1-1 TRBV4-2 CASSQEWGAAGTEAFF
TRBJ2-1 TRBV15 CATSRDLGLAGGGEQFF
TRBJ2-7 TRBV10-2 CASSESALAHEQYF
TRBJ2-1 TRBV16 CASSHGGSYNEQFF
TRBJ2-1 TRBV10-2 CASSLGGLAPYNEQFF
TRBJ2-1 TRBV4-2 CASSQEPVNEQFF
TRBJ2-6 TRBV18 CASSPSGVRAGANVLTF
TRBJ2-3 TRBV2 CASSLDRVHTDTQYF
TRBJ1-2 TRBV5-1 CASSLEGGPNYGYTF
TRBJ1-4 TRBV27 CASSADSQANEKLFF
TRBJ1-2 TRBV12-3/TRBV12-4 CASSSTVNYGYTF
TRBJ2-3 TRBV30 CAWRGLAETDTQYF
TRBJ2-3 TRBV3-1 CASSQSRVTDTQYF
TRBJ2-2 TRBV20-1 CSARDAVTGELFF
TRBJ2-2 TRBV5-4 CASRIGPNGELFF
TRBJ1-2 TRBV7-9 CASNDGGMDYGYTF
TRBJ2-3 TRBV4-2 CASSQELAVTDTQYF
TRBJ2-3 TRBV12-3/TRBV12-4 CASSLRGPDTQYF
TRBJ2-3 TRBV18 CASSRVSTDTQYF
TRBJ1-1 TRBV19 CASSFSTGTENTEAFF
TRBJ2-3 TRBV5-4 CASSLEQGFPDTQYF
TRBJ2-3 TRBV24-1 CATSDPLTSGEGTDTQYF
TRBJ1-1 TRBV7-9 CASSLPGTGTAEAFF
TRBJ2-7 TRBV6-1 CASSDGSSYEQYF
TRBJ2-7 TRBV19 CASTDRYSYEQYF
TRBJ2-7 TRBV20-1 CSAREAGPTSQQYF
TRBJ2-1 TRBV4-2 CASSPGPFGNEQFF
TRBJ2-1 TRBV15 CATSRTTGYEQFF
TRBJ1-1 TRBV20-1 CSARDLLGPTEAFF
TRBJ2-2 TRBV6-2/TRBV6-3 CAIQAGGLETVKLFF
TRBJ2-7 TRBV30 CAWSVGRGPLEQYF
TRBJ1-2 TRBV19 CASSIAARTNYGYTF
TRBJ1-4 TRBV24-1 CATSEGGAGGNEKLFF
TRBJ2-3 TRBV27 CASSLFQTGLSQYF
TRBJ2-2 TRBV7-8 CASSPVGRTLNTGELFF
TRBJ1-1 TRBV6-5 CASSYRGQGSTEAFF
TRBJ2-7 TRBV7-8 CASSLGLAASNYEQYF
TRBJ2-3 TRBV30 CAWSRGVGTDTQYF
TRBJ2-2 TRBV24-1 CATSDLGETNTGELFF
TRBJ1-6 TRBV5-1 CASSLAGVNNSPLHF
TRBJ1-6 TRBV12-3/TRBV12-4 CASSFRRGTAPLHF
TRBJ2-7 TRBV7-9 CASSLAWSSYEQYF
TRBJ1-2 TRBV5-6 CASSWTGGAYGYTF
TRBJ2-1 TRBV12-3/TRBV12-4 CASSLMGTGKIGEQFF
TRBJ1-3 TRBV6-2/TRBV6-3 CASTSITGNTIYF
TRBJ1-5 TRBV2 CASGGQGFQPQHF
TRBJ1-3 TRBV29-1 CSVEGTPGNTIYF
TRBJ2-1 TRBV6-2/TRBV6-3 CASSYGLAGYNEQFF
TRBJ2-7 TRBV4-1 CASSQVDMGLHSYEQYF
TRBJ2-7 TRBV5-1 CASSLEGDLREQYF
TRBJ1-1 TRBV6-5 CASSYLGTPHTEAFF
TRBJ2-7 TRBV6-5 CASSYRGGYEQYF
TRBJ1-3 TRBV18 CASSLGGSGNTIYF